The sequence of this T cell receptor beta chain was determined in a study of molecular identifiers for immune sequencing clone quantification. Looked up from germline, CDR1 is KGHSH and CDR2 is LQKENI. The CDR3 extends over 18 amino acids. Unmatched junction bases numbered 11, after V lost 0 bases and J lost 3 bases. In TCRdb, the PCR reads were re-called with MiXCR into one record per CDR3 protein. The sample has roughly 630,000 distinct CDR3 sequences, about 25% seen once. Comments on this clonotype: Given a much more abundant clone one base away, this may be a read error.

The chain carries TRBV18 and TRBJ1-1, with 9 positions matching TRBD1. What was sequenced was naive CD8+ T cells from blood, with Jurkat cell RNA spiked in. The subset denotes: FACS-sorted CD8+CD4-CCR7+CD45RA+ naive T cells. The receptor's source is a human donor in good health. Some libraries in this study had Jurkat cell RNA spiked in. The CDR3, as DNA: TGTGCCAGCTCACCACCTTGGAACAGGGGGCAAGTGGACACTGAAGCTTTCTTT. Translating gives CASSPPWNRGQVDTEAFF.